These T cell receptor beta chains were read from a single sample in a study of blood T cell repertoires in COVID-19. Sequenced by immunoSEQ multiplex PCR; TCRdb stores in-frame clones only, minus some. Found here are more than 70,000 clones, 85% to 90% of them singletons; the top ten hold about 20%. Sequencing was done on a sample of peripheral blood. These receptors came from a woman aged 80 or over in a cohort sampled during active or convalescent COVID-19. Each CDR3 is given without its conserved first and last residue. Fields, in order: V gene, J gene, CDR3 protein.

>TRBV3-1/TRBV3-2|TRBJ2-2
ASSPFRLAGTNTGELF
>TRBV18|TRBJ1-4
ASSPRTTGEPSNEKLF
>TRBV18|TRBJ1-5
ASSPRAGNQPQH
>TRBV19|TRBJ2-3
ASTQQSTDTQY
>TRBV11-3|TRBJ2-3
ASSSTGTSGHLTDTQY
>TRBV5-5|TRBJ2-5
ASSLGLAGGQETQY
>TRBV2|TRBJ1-1
ASNLGGTEAF
>TRBV5-6|TRBJ1-6
ASSLISGTGNSPLH
>TRBV7-9|TRBJ2-2
ASSLRGQNTGELF
>TRBV5-1|TRBJ1-1
ASSETGVRVAF
>TRBV27|TRBJ1-2
ASSSPSVGRSGYT
>TRBV29-1|TRBJ1-5
SVETGQGQPQH
>TRBV3-1/TRBV3-2|TRBJ2-3
ASSQGGGADTQY
>TRBV28|TRBJ2-3
ASSLSAGDSTDTQY
>TRBV27|TRBJ1-2
ASSPAAGQSYT
>TRBV15|TRBJ2-7
ATSRVPGLAMSSYEQY
>TRBV6-4|TRBJ2-2
ASRASGGTGELF
>TRBV4-1|TRBJ1-5
ASSQDPGQGNQPQH
>TRBV4-1|TRBJ1-2
ASSSGQDYGYT
>TRBV9|TRBJ1-3
ASSSGTVTAGNTIY
>TRBV2|TRBJ1-5
ASSLQGLGDQPQH
>TRBV28|TRBJ1-3
ASSSPGGGNTIY
>TRBV30|TRBJ1-6
AWSAPGTGGYSPLH
>TRBV9|TRBJ2-5
ASSVSGTGDETQY
>TRBV21-1|TRBJ1-2
ASSKSGPLSNYGYT
>TRBV28|TRBJ1-2
ASSLSGTVDYGYT
>TRBV2|TRBJ1-2
AGTGDSHGYT
>TRBV6-5|TRBJ2-5
ASRTGQGVETQY
>TRBV19|TRBJ1-5
ASSIQNNQPQH
>TRBV6-5|TRBJ1-1
ASRGQGFRNTEAF
>TRBV7-9|TRBJ2-1
ASSSPIGLAGGYEQF
>TRBV28|TRBJ2-7
ASSLSGTGTYEQY
>TRBV28|TRBJ1-2
ASRRQDENGYT
>TRBV11-3|TRBJ2-1
ASSSPARGGNEQF
>TRBV5-5|TRBJ1-2
ASSPLRTVYGYT
>TRBV3-1/TRBV3-2|TRBJ2-7
ASSQVPSGTYEQY
>TRBV18|TRBJ2-6
ASSNPGTGGPGANVLT
>TRBV11-3|TRBJ1-4
ASSLVVSRNEKLF
>TRBV11-2|TRBJ2-4
ASSSSPGLAKNIQY
>TRBV7-3|TRBJ2-1
ASSLTLGTGENEQF
>TRBV10-3|TRBJ2-1
AISDGLAGAYNEQF
>TRBV3-1/TRBV3-2|TRBJ2-3
ASSLGLAGIDTQY
>TRBV14|TRBJ1-5
ASSPRGTRRPQH
>TRBV19|TRBJ2-1
ASKEEDAYNEQF
>TRBV30|TRBJ2-4
AWSYPRSGRAGGENIQY
>TRBV20-1|TRBJ1-1
SASKGLNTEAF
>TRBV19|TRBJ1-1
ATQDRATEAF
>TRBV7-9|TRBJ2-1
ASSPQRERTYNEQF
>TRBV28|TRBJ1-5
ASSFGGAQDYQPQH
>TRBV7-3|TRBJ2-6
ASSPVPSGANVLT
>TRBV5-5|TRBJ1-1
ASSLPGRGTEAF
>TRBV6-4|TRBJ1-5
ASRGEYSNQPQH
>TRBV5-4|TRBJ2-7
ASSLGGAGGLYEQY
>TRBV19|TRBJ2-3
ASSLPRLAGGPTDTQY
>TRBV6-1|TRBJ2-3
ASSVRKRQITDTQY